This TCR beta chain was observed in a study of beta chain features in type 1 diabetes. This CDR3 spans 14 amino acids. Per germline, CDR1 MGHDK and CDR2 SYGVNS. V lost 3 bases and J 0 bases, leaving 9 bases between the germline ends. Study-wide results and caveats: Any HLA effect on TCRB rearrangement was left unresolved by small sub-analyses. Patients with Type 1 diabetes showed moderately but significantly shorter TCRB CDR3s in all four CD4+ subsets.

For this clone: Its antigen is undetermined.

Sequencing targeted expressed TCRB transcripts, as all isolated RNA had been reverse transcribed. Sequenced by immunoSEQ multiplex PCR; TCRdb stores in-frame clones only, minus some. The sample lists a few hundred thousand clones; 11% to 15% were seen once. V is TRBV25-1 and J is TRBJ2-7, with a tentative D call TRBD1 (6 bases). This receptor was identified in a man under 40 in good health. What was sequenced was naive CD4+ T cells from blood. The CDR3 spells CASSDRGGSYEQYF. The CDR3 DNA reads as TGTGCCAGCAGTGATCGAGGGGGCTCCTACGAGCAGTACTTC.